The clone carrying this TCR beta chain was counted a few times. Enrolled through a virtual design, the participants were between about 18 and 100 years of age and came from about two dozen US areas. This entry is derived from a study of blood T cell repertoires in COVID-19. Study-wide context: Specimens from acute and convalescent COVID-19 originated in the United States, Italy and Spain.

Methods used by the authors: From reference gene primer amplification, estimates of nucleated cell counts were derived. Here immunoSEQ multiplex PCR was the method, and the copy in TCRdb shows in-frame clones only, minus some. The D gene and trimming were derived from the DNA, and the V and J assignments and clone size from that table. The table records around 220,000 clones, 90% to 95% of them present only once. The source is a woman under 30 who had recovered from COVID-19. Material: PBMCs or T cells enriched from blood (not recorded which).

CDR3 DNA: TGTGCCATCAGTCCGGGCGGAGGGAACACCGGGGAGCTGTTTTTT. It is translated as CAISPGGGNTGELFF. The chain has TRBV10-3 and TRBJ2-2, with TRBD2 as a possible D gene (5 bases). The CDR3 consists of 15 residues. In germline, CDR1 is ENHRY, CDR2 SYGVKD. Trimming took off 5 bases at V and 1 base at J, with 11 bases between the two ends.